These T cell receptor beta chains were read from a single sample in a study of technical replicates of blood from a handful of donors. Sequencing used immunoSEQ multiplex PCR; TCRdb keeps in-frame clones, though not all of them. In the table there are some 54,000 clones, about 94% of which are singletons. What was sequenced was PBMCs. Receptor source: a human donor in good health. Some clones in this sample may be carry-over from other donors' samples. CDR3s include the opening cysteine and the closing phenylalanine or tryptophan. D genes are given only for firm matches. Clone size, where shown, is once, few, many, or a class for clones that have expanded.

>TRBJ1-4|TRBV19|TRBD1|.
TGTGCCAGTAGTAACTTAGCAGGGGGCGCCCATAATGAAAAACTGTTTTTT
CASSNLAGGAHNEKLFF
>TRBJ1-2|TRBV6-5|.|.
TGTGCCAGCTTTAAGAGCGTCTACGGCTACACCTTC
CASFKSVYGYTF
>TRBJ2-2|TRBV4-3|TRBD1|.
TGCGCCAGCAGCCGCCGGGACAGGGGGCAAGTCACCGGGGAGCTGTTTTTT
CASSRRDRGQVTGELFF
>TRBJ2-1|TRBV5-8|.|.
TGTGCCAGCAGACCCTGGGGGGACAATGAGCAGTTCTTC
CASRPWGDNEQFF
>TRBJ2-1|TRBV6-6|TRBD2|once
TGTGCCAGCAGAGGGACTAGCCCTAGTGAGCAGTTCTTC
CASRGTSPSEQFF
>TRBJ2-5|TRBV7-2|.|.
TGTGCCAGCAGCCCCGGACAGAGACAAGAGACCCAGTACTTC
CASSPGQRQETQYF
>TRBJ2-2|TRBV7-9|.|once
TGTGCCAGCAGCCGAGACTACACCGGGGAGCTGTTTTTT
CASSRDYTGELFF
>TRBJ2-5|TRBV2|.|.
TGTGCCAGCAGTGACCCCACCAGGGAGACCCAGTACTTC
CASSDPTRETQYF
>TRBJ2-5|TRBV25-1|TRBD1|.
TGTGCCAGCAGGGGACAGGTTTTAGAGACCCAGTACTTC
CASRGQVLETQYF
>TRBJ2-1|TRBV30|TRBD2|.
TGTGCCTGGAGTCCACTAGCGGGGGTTGAGCAGTTCTTC
CAWSPLAGVEQFF
>TRBJ2-1|TRBV5-4|.|.
TGTGCCAGCAGCTCCGGGGGTGGCTCCTACAATGAGCAGTTCTTC
CASSSGGGSYNEQFF
>TRBJ1-5|TRBV6-5|.|.
TGTGCCAGCAGTTACTCCCAGAATAGCAATCAGCCCCAGCATTTT
CASSYSQNSNQPQHF
>TRBJ1-2|TRBV7-2|.|.
TGTGCCAGCAGTGGGAGGGAAGTCGCCGGTGGTGGCTACACCTTC
CASSGREVAGGGYTF
>TRBJ1-1|TRBV5-1|TRBD1|.
TGCGCCAGCAGCTCGTTGGTACAGGGGTCAGCTTTCTTT
CASSSLVQGSAFF
>TRBJ1-6|TRBV28|TRBD1|.
TGTGCCAGCAGTTCTCCAGGACAGGGACTCTCACCCCTCCACTTT
CASSSPGQGLSPLHF
>TRBJ2-7|TRBV4-3|TRBD2|.
TGCGCCAGCAGCCAAGATCTTGGCGCTGCGGGGGGGCGATACGAGCAGTACTTC
CASSQDLGAAGGRYEQYF
>TRBJ1-6|TRBV6-1|TRBD1|medium-sized
TGTGCCAGCAGCGCCGGGACAGGGGATAATTCACCCCTCCACTTT
CASSAGTGDNSPLHF
>TRBJ1-3|TRBV19|TRBD1|.
TGTGCCAGTAGTCCGGGACAGAAGAGCTCTGGAAACACCATATATTTT
CASSPGQKSSGNTIYF
>TRBJ1-2|TRBV4-3|TRBD1|.
TGCGCCAGCAGCCCGACAGGGGAGGGGACCTCGGGGGGCTACACCTTC
CASSPTGEGTSGGYTF
>TRBJ2-6|TRBV6-6|.|.
TGTGCCAGCAGTTACGGGGGCGCTGACGGGGCCAACGTCCTGACTTTC
CASSYGGADGANVLTF
>TRBJ2-7|TRBV7-9|.|.
TGTGCCAGCAGCTTAGTTGCTACCGAGCAGTACTTC
CASSLVATEQYF
>TRBJ1-6|TRBV5-6|.|.
TGTGCCAGCGGCCGTGAGGAGTATAATTCACCCCTCCACTTT
CASGREEYNSPLHF
>TRBJ2-7|TRBV15|.|.
TGTGCCACCAGCGGAGGGGCAGGGTTCTACGAGCAGTACTTC
CATSGGAGFYEQYF
>TRBJ2-7|TRBV7-8|TRBD2|.
TGTGCCAGCAGCGTACTAGCGGGAAACTACGAGCAGTACTTC
CASSVLAGNYEQYF
>TRBJ1-2|TRBV10-3|TRBD1|medium-sized
TGTGCCATCAGAGGACAGGGAGCTAACTATGGCTACACCTTC
CAIRGQGANYGYTF
>TRBJ2-6|TRBV7-9|TRBD2|.
TGTGCCAGCAGCTTACCGGGCGGGGGGCTAGCTGGGGCCAACGTCCTGACTTTC
CASSLPGGGLAGANVLTF
>TRBJ2-5|TRBV15|TRBD1|.
TGTGCCACCAGCAGATCCGGACAGGATGAGGAGACCCAGTACTTC
CATSRSGQDEETQYF
>TRBJ1-2|TRBV30|.|.
TGTGCCTGGATACAGAACCCAAACTATGGCTACACCTTC
CAWIQNPNYGYTF
>TRBJ2-5|TRBV7-9|TRBD2|.
TGTGCCAGCAGCCCGTCCCCGGCGGGAGAGGAGACCCAGTACTTC
CASSPSPAGEETQYF
>TRBJ2-2|TRBV2|.|.
TGTGCCAGCAGGGGCGGGCCGAACACCGGGGAGCTGTTTTTT
CASRGGPNTGELFF
>TRBJ1-2|TRBV6-5|.|.
TGTGCCAGCAGTTCGCTGACAGGACTCTATGGCTACACCTTC
CASSSLTGLYGYTF
>TRBJ1-2|TRBV7-9|.|.
TGTGCCAGCAGCTTATTATCCAAATCGGTCAGGGGAGGCTACACCTTC
CASSLLSKSVRGGYTF
>TRBJ2-5|TRBV5-8|.|.
TGTGCCAGCAGCCATAGGACAGCCCAAGAGACCCAGTACTTC
CASSHRTAQETQYF
>TRBJ1-6|TRBV5-4|TRBD1|.
TGTGCCAGCAGCTTGGGGACAGGGGGAGTAGGATCACCCCTCCACTTT
CASSLGTGGVGSPLHF
>TRBJ1-1|TRBV6-5|.|.
TGTGCCAGCAGTCCAGGGAACACTGAAGCTTTCTTT
CASSPGNTEAFF
>TRBJ2-7|TRBV7-2|.|once
TGTGCCAGCAGCTTAGGGGTTCAGGGAGGCGAGCAGTACTTC
CASSLGVQGGEQYF
>TRBJ1-1|TRBV4-1|.|.
TGCGCCAGCAGCGCTACCGGTGTCAGGATGAACACTGAAGCTTTCTTT
CASSATGVRMNTEAFF
>TRBJ2-7|TRBV6-5|.|.
TGTGCCAGCAGTTACGGGGGGGCTCACTCCTACGAGCAGTACTTC
CASSYGGAHSYEQYF
>TRBJ2-7|TRBV7-8|TRBD1|once
TGTGCCAGCAGCCCTCCGGGACAGGGGATCGAGCAGTACTTC
CASSPPGQGIEQYF
>TRBJ1-6|TRBV9|TRBD1|.
TGTGCCAGCAGCCCCCTGGAAGGGGACAGGGGTATCGGACCACCCCTCCACTTT
CASSPLEGDRGIGPPLHF
>TRBJ2-1|TRBV9|.|.
TGTGCCAGTGGGGGGCGGGGGTTGCTCACCTACAATGAGCAGTTCTTC
CASGGRGLLTYNEQFF
>TRBJ2-1|TRBV5-6|.|.
TGTGCCAGCGCTTCGGGAGTTCATGAGCAGTTCTTC
CASASGVHEQFF
>TRBJ2-5|TRBV7-2|.|.
TGTGCCAGCAGTCAATACTCGGAGACCCAGTACTTC
CASSQYSETQYF
>TRBJ2-1|TRBV6-5|TRBD2|once
TGTGCCAGCAGTTACTCGGCGCGGGGGTACAATGAGCAGTTCTTC
CASSYSARGYNEQFF
>TRBJ2-6|TRBV5-6|TRBD1|.
TGTGCCAGCAGCTCCAGGGACAGGGCTATTGGGGCCAACGTCCTGACTTTC
CASSSRDRAIGANVLTF
>TRBJ2-7|TRBV5-8|TRBD2|.
TGTGCCAGCAGCTTGGACGGGACTAGCGGGTCATACGAGCAGTACTTC
CASSLDGTSGSYEQYF
>TRBJ1-6|TRBV11-2|.|.
TGTGCCAGCAGCTTAGGACAAACCAATTCACCCCTCCACTTT
CASSLGQTNSPLHF
>TRBJ2-6|TRBV4-2|.|.
TGTGCCAGCAGCCGTCACACCGACAGTCTCGGTAGTGGGGCCAACGTCCTGACTTTC
CASSRHTDSLGSGANVLTF